These T cell receptor beta chains were read from a single sample in a study of T cell responses to AZD1222 COVID-19 vaccine. TCRdb's table, derived via immunoSEQ multiplex PCR, lists solely in-frame clones and lacks some. The sample records some 180,000 clones, roughly 88% being singletons. The sequences come from peripheral blood, collected on day 0 of AZD1222 vaccination. These receptor sequences come from an adult in good health. The CDR3 runs from the conserved cysteine through the conserved F or W. The D gene is left open where the match is weak. Clone size appears in some rows only: once, few, many, or a class for an expanded clone.

clone_size: -
j_call: TRBJ1-2
v_call: TRBV2
cdr3_length: 14
d_call: -
cdr3_aa: CASSVEGLGYGYTF
cdr3_nt: TGTGCCAGCAGTGTAGAGGGGTTGGGCTATGGCTACACCTTC

clone_size: -
j_call: TRBJ2-2
v_call: TRBV19
cdr3_length: 14
d_call: -
cdr3_aa: CASSITGNTGELFF
cdr3_nt: TGTGCCAGTAGTATAACAGGCAACACCGGGGAGCTGTTTTTT

clone_size: once
j_call: TRBJ1-1
v_call: TRBV5-1
cdr3_length: 15
d_call: TRBD1
cdr3_aa: CASSQTGDRPTEAFF
cdr3_nt: TGCGCCAGCAGCCAAACAGGGGATCGGCCCACTGAAGCTTTCTTT

clone_size: -
j_call: TRBJ1-1
v_call: TRBV12-5
cdr3_length: 13
d_call: -
cdr3_aa: CASASAEFTEAFF
cdr3_nt: TGTGCTAGTGCCTCCGCGGAGTTCACTGAAGCTTTCTTT

clone_size: -
j_call: TRBJ1-2
v_call: TRBV7-2
cdr3_length: 12
d_call: TRBD1
cdr3_aa: CASSLDRVGYTF
cdr3_nt: TGTGCCAGCAGCCTAGACAGGGTTGGCTACACCTTC

clone_size: -
j_call: TRBJ1-2
v_call: TRBV7-2
cdr3_length: 15
d_call: TRBD1
cdr3_aa: CASSPYTGGGYGYTF
cdr3_nt: TGTGCCAGCAGCCCCTATACAGGGGGAGGGTATGGCTACACCTTC

clone_size: -
j_call: TRBJ1-3
v_call: TRBV5-1
cdr3_length: 13
d_call: -
cdr3_aa: CASSRGSGNTIYF
cdr3_nt: TGCGCCAGCAGTAGAGGGTCTGGAAACACCATATATTTT

clone_size: -
j_call: TRBJ1-5
v_call: TRBV6-5
cdr3_length: 14
d_call: TRBD1
cdr3_aa: CASSPGQGDQPQHF
cdr3_nt: TGTGCCAGCAGTCCGGGACAGGGGGATCAGCCCCAGCATTTT

clone_size: -
j_call: TRBJ1-2
v_call: TRBV30
cdr3_length: 13
d_call: TRBD1
cdr3_aa: CAWTAGQGYGYTF
cdr3_nt: TGTGCCTGGACGGCTGGACAGGGCTATGGCTACACCTTC

clone_size: few
j_call: TRBJ2-1
v_call: TRBV11-1
cdr3_length: 13
d_call: -
cdr3_aa: CASSLGSNNEQFF
cdr3_nt: TGTGCCAGCAGCTTGGGGTCAAACAATGAGCAGTTCTTC

clone_size: -
j_call: TRBJ1-2
v_call: TRBV6-6
cdr3_length: 14
d_call: TRBD1
cdr3_aa: CASSYSGQNYGYTF
cdr3_nt: TGTGCCAGCAGTTACTCGGGACAGAACTATGGCTACACCTTC

clone_size: -
j_call: TRBJ2-3
v_call: TRBV19
cdr3_length: 15
d_call: TRBD1
cdr3_aa: CASELRTGPTDTQYF
cdr3_nt: TGTGCCAGTGAACTCAGGACAGGGCCCACAGATACGCAGTATTTT

clone_size: -
j_call: TRBJ1-1
v_call: TRBV30
cdr3_length: 13
d_call: -
cdr3_aa: CACRQIKNTEAFF
cdr3_nt: TGTGCCTGTAGACAGATTAAGAACACTGAAGCTTTCTTT

clone_size: once
j_call: TRBJ2-5
v_call: TRBV3-1/TRBV3-2
cdr3_length: 16
d_call: TRBD2
cdr3_aa: CASSQVGRGYQETQYF
cdr3_nt: TGTGCCAGCAGCCAAGTGGGGCGGGGGTACCAAGAGACCCAGTACTTC

clone_size: -
j_call: TRBJ1-2
v_call: TRBV18
cdr3_length: 12
d_call: TRBD1
cdr3_aa: CASSPTGDGYTF
cdr3_nt: TGTGCCAGCTCACCGACAGGGGACGGCTACACCTTC

clone_size: -
j_call: TRBJ2-7
v_call: TRBV7-2
cdr3_length: 16
d_call: TRBD2
cdr3_aa: CASSLALRGGFYEQYF
cdr3_nt: TGTGCCAGCAGCTTAGCGCTGCGGGGGGGCTTTTACGAGCAGTACTTC

clone_size: -
j_call: TRBJ2-7
v_call: TRBV4-2
cdr3_length: 14
d_call: -
cdr3_aa: CASSQGLPNDEQYF
cdr3_nt: TGTGCCAGCAGCCAAGGGCTCCCAAACGACGAGCAGTACTTC

clone_size: -
j_call: TRBJ1-5
v_call: TRBV27
cdr3_length: 14
d_call: TRBD1
cdr3_aa: CASSIQGAGQPQHF
cdr3_nt: TGTGCCAGCAGTATACAGGGGGCTGGTCAGCCCCAGCATTTT

clone_size: once
j_call: TRBJ2-3
v_call: TRBV10-3
cdr3_length: 14
d_call: TRBD2
cdr3_aa: CAISGTSGTDTQYF
cdr3_nt: TGTGCCATCAGCGGGACTAGCGGCACAGATACGCAGTATTTT

clone_size: -
j_call: TRBJ2-1
v_call: TRBV2
cdr3_length: 15
d_call: TRBD1
cdr3_aa: CASNPDRAGENEQFF
cdr3_nt: TGTGCCAGCAACCCCGACAGGGCAGGGGAAAATGAGCAGTTCTTC

clone_size: -
j_call: TRBJ1-5
v_call: TRBV27
cdr3_length: 12
d_call: -
cdr3_aa: CASWRFNQPQHF
cdr3_nt: TGTGCCAGCTGGAGGTTTAATCAGCCCCAGCATTTT

clone_size: -
j_call: TRBJ1-2
v_call: TRBV5-1
cdr3_length: 14
d_call: TRBD1
cdr3_aa: CASSDRGRHYGYTF
cdr3_nt: TGCGCCAGCAGCGACAGGGGAAGACACTATGGCTACACCTTC

clone_size: -
j_call: TRBJ1-3
v_call: TRBV9
cdr3_length: 17
d_call: -
cdr3_aa: CASSVETRLNLGNTIYF
cdr3_nt: TGTGCCAGCAGCGTAGAAACGCGCTTGAATCTTGGAAACACCATATATTTT

clone_size: -
j_call: TRBJ2-1
v_call: TRBV6-5
cdr3_length: 15
d_call: -
cdr3_aa: CASSYGDYVYNEQFF
cdr3_nt: TGTGCCAGCAGTTACGGTGACTACGTCTACAATGAGCAGTTCTTC

clone_size: -
j_call: TRBJ2-7
v_call: TRBV2
cdr3_length: 13
d_call: -
cdr3_aa: CASSAAGSYEQYF
cdr3_nt: TGTGCCAGCAGTGCCGCGGGGTCCTACGAGCAGTACTTC

clone_size: -
j_call: TRBJ2-4
v_call: TRBV20-1
cdr3_length: 16
d_call: TRBD2
cdr3_aa: CSASYTGGGTKNIQYF
cdr3_nt: TGCAGTGCTAGTTATACCGGCGGGGGGACCAAAAACATTCAGTACTTC

clone_size: -
j_call: TRBJ2-2
v_call: TRBV6-1
cdr3_length: 16
d_call: -
cdr3_aa: CASSEVGGLLTGELFF
cdr3_nt: TGTGCCAGCAGTGAAGTGGGTGGATTACTCACCGGGGAGCTGTTTTTT